Shown below are 15 T cell receptor beta chains from a single sample sequenced in a study of T cell changes during pregnancy in multiple sclerosis. The protocol was immunoSEQ multiplex PCR, while the TCRdb copy is restricted to in-frame clones and leaves out a portion. The sample holds roughly 66,000 clones; around 92% are singletons and the top ten take about 2.3%. The sequencing here drew on peripheral blood, taken in the first trimester of pregnancy. These receptors originate from a female donor with multiple sclerosis, enrolled in a pregnancy study.

J is TRBJ2-3 and V is TRBV11-1; a weak D match, TRBD2 (5 bases). There are 18 residues in the CDR3. CDR1 and CDR2 (germline): SGHAT, FQDESV (reference sequence). The ends were cut back, 5 bases at V and 1 base at J, with 22 bases in the middle. CDR3 region: CASSPAPQLGACTDTQYF. As DNA, the CDR3 is TGTGCCAGCAGCCCCGCCCCTCAACTAGGCGCATGCACAGATACGCAGTATTTT.

The gene calls are TRBV18 and TRBJ2-1, with 8 bases lining up with TRBD2. Trimming cost V 4 bases and J 0 bases; bases outside gene matches: 2. This CDR3 comprises 15 residues. CDR1 is KGHSH and CDR2 is LQKENI in the germline V gene. CDR3 DNA: TGTGCCAGCTCACTAGCGGGAAGCTCCTACAATGAGCAGTTCTTC. Its protein is CASSLAGSSYNEQFF.

This chain uses TRBV6-1 with TRBJ1-3, with no clear D. This CDR3 is 12 amino acids long. With 6 bases removed from V and 4 bases from J, the gap between germline ends came to 7 bases. In germline, CDR1 is MNHNS, CDR2 SASEGT. The CDR3 here is CASRALGNTIYF. The DNA for the CDR3 is TGTGCCAGCAGGGCCTTGGGAAACACCATATATTTT.

This chain uses TRBV5-1 with TRBJ1-1; 10 nucleotides agree with TRBD1. The CDR3 is 14 amino acids. The V gene end was trimmed by 1 base and the J gene end by 4 bases; junction bases not matched to a gene: 1. CDR1 SGHRS and CDR2 YFSETQ come from the germline V gene. The CDR3 DNA is TGCGCCAGCAGCTTGAGGACAGGGGGCACTGAAGCTTTCTTT. It translates to CASSLRTGGTEAFF.

The chain uses TRBV19 and TRBJ2-1; TRBD2 agrees at 12 bases. The CDR3 length is 14 residues. In germline, CDR1 is LNHDA, CDR2 SQIVND (reference sequence). J was trimmed by 4 bases and V by 10 bases; bases with no gene match: 5. CDR3 protein: CATRLAGVYNEQFF. The CDR3 DNA follows: TGTGCCACCCGACTAGCGGGAGTTTACAATGAGCAGTTCTTC.

This chain joins TRBV7-2 and TRBJ2-7; D perhaps matches TRBD1 (5 bases). This CDR3 has 12 amino acids. V was trimmed by 4 bases and J by 2 bases, leaving 6 bases between them. Looked up from germline, CDR1 is SGHTA and CDR2 is FQGNSA. In nucleotides, the CDR3 is TGTGCCAGCAGCTCGGACACCTACGAGCAGTACTTC. Translation gives CASSSDTYEQYF. Complete variable domain (other parts from reference TRBV7-2 and TRBJ2-7): GAGVSQSPSNKVTEKGKDVELRCDPISGHTALYWYRQSLGQGLEFLIYFQGNSAPDKSGLPSDRFSAERTGGSVSTLTIQRTQQEDSAVYLCASSSDTYEQYFGPGTRLTVT.

The CDR3 sequence is CASSNSGGRANTEAFF. The CDR3 region has the DNA TGTGCCAGCAGTAATTCTGGGGGGAGGGCGAACACTGAAGCTTTCTTT. The V gene is TRBV25-1, the J gene TRBJ1-1; weak D call: TRBD1 (5 bases). CDR1 and CDR2 (germline): MGHDK, SYGVNS. Trimming stripped 5 bases from V and 1 base from J, with 17 bases between. The CDR3 is 16 amino acids.

CDR3 sequence (DNA): TGCGCCAGCAGCTGGGACTCTAGCGGGAGCTCCTACAATGAGCAGTTCTTC. Translation gives CASSWDSSGSSYNEQFF. The chain has TRBV5-1 and TRBJ2-1; 10 nucleotides match TRBD2. Germline V CDR1 and CDR2: SGHRS, YFSETQ. J gave up 0 bases and V 3 bases, and 6 bases lay outside the gene matches. This CDR3 is 17 amino acids long.

This clone appeared once. The chain is built from TRBV9 and TRBJ2-1, with 11 nucleotides matching TRBD2. V trimming: 2 bases; J trimming: 2 bases; junction bases outside the gene matches: 6. The germline V gene encodes CDR1 SGDLS and CDR2 YYNGEE. This CDR3 is built from 17 residues. This CDR3 is CASSVGPGLAAYNEQFF. The CDR3 coding sequence is TGTGCCAGCAGCGTCGGACCGGGACTAGCGGCCTACAATGAGCAGTTCTTC.

This clone was picked up one time. The V call is TRBV27, the J call TRBJ2-5; 8 nucleotides align to TRBD2. After removal of 3 bases from V and 5 bases from J, the junction contained 11 bases not matched to a gene. Germline V CDR1 and CDR2: MNHEY, SMNVEV (reference sequence). The length of the CDR3 is 16 residues. CDR3 DNA: TGTGCCAGCAGTTTTATTTCCGGGACTAGTGCGGAGACCCAGTACTTC. This translates into CASSFISGTSAETQYF.

This chain connects TRBV7-2 to TRBJ1-3; D not certain. Germline assignment: CDR1 SGHTA and CDR2 FQGNSA. This CDR3 is built from 15 residues. The ends were cut back, 0 bases at V and 2 bases at J, with 8 bases in the middle. CDR3 protein: CASSLALVAGNTIYF. In DNA form, the CDR3 reads TGTGCCAGCAGCTTAGCGCTGGTAGCTGGAAACACCATATATTTT.

The V call is TRBV7-9, the J call TRBJ2-7, with 7 bases that match TRBD1. V dropped 2 bases and J dropped 2; count of bases not matched to a gene: 3. Looked up from germline, CDR1 is SEHNR and CDR2 is FQNEAQ (reference sequence). The CDR3 is made up of 14 amino acids. CDR3 sequence (DNA): TGTGCCAGCAGCTTAAGGGACAGCCCCTACGAGCAGTACTTC. Its translation: CASSLRDSPYEQYF.

J is TRBJ1-5 and V is TRBV12-5; TRBD1 matches 9 bases. With 7 bases clipped from V and 7 bases from J, the junction kept 8 bases outside the gene matches. The V gene's germline CDR1 is LGHNT and CDR2 FRNRAP. This CDR3 has 14 amino acids. For the CDR3, the DNA is TGTGCTAGTGACCCAGGACAGGGGAGGCAGCCCCAGCATTTT. As protein: CASDPGQGRQPQHF.

This clone was seen a handful of times. The rearrangement links TRBV27 to TRBJ2-5, with 13 bases lining up with TRBD2. CDR3 length: 16 amino acids. V dropped 6 bases and J dropped 5; count of bases not matched to a gene: 9. The germline CDR1 and CDR2 sequences are MNHEY and SMNVEV (reference sequence). The CDR3 reads CASSFRTSGSRETQYF. CDR3 sequence (DNA): TGTGCCAGCAGCTTCCGGACTAGCGGGAGTAGGGAGACCCAGTACTTC.

The chain recombines TRBV5-1 with TRBJ2-7; 7 positions agree with TRBD1. This CDR3 is built from 16 residues. CDR1 is SGHRS and CDR2 is YFSETQ in the germline V gene. Trimming took 3 bases from V and 1 from J; bases not matched to a gene: 10. The CDR3: CASSWNTGTASYEQYF. CDR3 in DNA: TGCGCCAGCAGCTGGAATACCGGGACAGCATCCTACGAGCAGTACTTC. The full variable domain, rest sourced from reference TRBV5-1 and TRBJ2-7, is KAGVTQTPRYLIKTRGQQVTLSCSPISGHRSVSWYQQTPGQGLQFLFEYFSETQRNKGNFPGRFSGRQFSNSRSEMNVSTLELGDSALYLCASSWNTGTASYEQYFGPGTRLTVT.